The source of this TCR beta chain is a study of blood T cell repertoires in COVID-19. The CDR3 is made up of 15 amino acids. Trimming cost V 5 bases and J 5 bases; bases outside gene matches: 4. Germline values: CDR1 SGHVS, CDR2 FNYEAQ. The method was immunoSEQ multiplex PCR; TCRdb's version includes in-frame clones alone and lacks a portion of them. The table shows tens of thousands of clones, with 87% occurring only once. The source is a woman aged 45-59 years with active or convalescent COVID-19. The sequenced sample consisted of peripheral blood. The J gene is TRBJ2-2, the V gene TRBV7-6; 11 bases align to TRBD2. The CDR3 reads CASSGSGGETGELFF. CDR3 sequence (DNA): TGTGCCAGCAGCGGTAGCGGGGGGGAAACCGGGGAGCTGTTTTTT.